The rows below give T cell receptor beta chains drawn from one sample of a study of radiotherapy plus CTLA-4 blockade in lung cancer. This table comes from immunoSEQ multiplex PCR, and its TCRdb copy is limited to in-frame clones, with some not included. The table has roughly 80,000 clones, around 78% seen once. The sample consisted of peripheral blood, taken from a patient treated with radiotherapy plus ipilimumab. These receptors came from a human donor with non-small cell lung cancer who had a partial response to radiotherapy plus ipilimumab. Some clones in this sample may be carry-over from other donors' samples. Each CDR3 is given with its conserved first and last residue. Fields, in order: V gene, clone size, J gene, D gene, CDR3 DNA, CDR3 protein. D genes are given only for firm matches. Only some rows state a clone size, as once, few, many or a class for expanded clones.

TRBV2	-	TRBJ2-7	-	TGTGCCAGCAGTGCAGGGCGAACCTACGAGCAGTACTTC	CASSAGRTYEQYF
TRBV28	-	TRBJ1-3	-	TGTGCCAGCAGTTCGTTGACTTTCAAAAACACCATATATTTT	CASSSLTFKNTIYF
TRBV7-2	-	TRBJ1-1	TRBD1	TGTGCCAGCAGCCGGACAGGGGAGGGCACTGAAGCTTTCTTT	CASSRTGEGTEAFF
TRBV27	few	TRBJ2-7	TRBD1	TGTGCCAGCGGTAGACAGGGTCCCTACGAGCAGTACTTC	CASGRQGPYEQYF
TRBV29-1	-	TRBJ1-5	-	TGCAGCGCCCTGGACAGCTCGGGGCCCCAGCATTTT	CSALDSSGPQHF
TRBV4-2	few	TRBJ2-1	TRBD2	TGTGCCAGCAGCCAAGACCCCCCTAGCGGAGGCTACAATGAGCAGTTCTTC	CASSQDPPSGGYNEQFF
TRBV5-8	few	TRBJ2-2	TRBD1	TGTGCCAGCAGCTTGGGACAGGGCGCGAACACCGGGGAGCTGTTTTTT	CASSLGQGANTGELFF
TRBV6-5	-	TRBJ1-1	-	TGTGCCAGCAGGAGAGGGGGGGCAAACACTGAAGCTTTCTTT	CASRRGGANTEAFF
TRBV6-5	-	TRBJ1-2	TRBD1	TGTGCCAGCAGTCGACAGGGTTCAGAAGGCTACACCTTC	CASSRQGSEGYTF
TRBV2	few	TRBJ2-7	TRBD2	TGTGCCAGCCTAGAAGGGACTAGCGGGAATGAGCAGTACTTC	CASLEGTSGNEQYF
TRBV11-2	-	TRBJ2-5	-	TGTGCCAGCAGCTTAAGGGGACTCGACGAAGAGACCCAGTACTTC	CASSLRGLDEETQYF
TRBV7-9	-	TRBJ1-1	TRBD1	TGTGCCAGCAGCAAACGACAGGGACACACTGAAGCTTTCTTT	CASSKRQGHTEAFF
TRBV6-6	-	TRBJ2-7	TRBD2	TGTGCCAGCACCTTTCGAGCGGGGGCCGGCTCCTACGAGCAGTACTTC	CASTFRAGAGSYEQYF
TRBV18	-	TRBJ2-5	-	TGTGCCAGCTCACCACCGGGCATCAGACAAGAGACCCAGTACTTC	CASSPPGIRQETQYF